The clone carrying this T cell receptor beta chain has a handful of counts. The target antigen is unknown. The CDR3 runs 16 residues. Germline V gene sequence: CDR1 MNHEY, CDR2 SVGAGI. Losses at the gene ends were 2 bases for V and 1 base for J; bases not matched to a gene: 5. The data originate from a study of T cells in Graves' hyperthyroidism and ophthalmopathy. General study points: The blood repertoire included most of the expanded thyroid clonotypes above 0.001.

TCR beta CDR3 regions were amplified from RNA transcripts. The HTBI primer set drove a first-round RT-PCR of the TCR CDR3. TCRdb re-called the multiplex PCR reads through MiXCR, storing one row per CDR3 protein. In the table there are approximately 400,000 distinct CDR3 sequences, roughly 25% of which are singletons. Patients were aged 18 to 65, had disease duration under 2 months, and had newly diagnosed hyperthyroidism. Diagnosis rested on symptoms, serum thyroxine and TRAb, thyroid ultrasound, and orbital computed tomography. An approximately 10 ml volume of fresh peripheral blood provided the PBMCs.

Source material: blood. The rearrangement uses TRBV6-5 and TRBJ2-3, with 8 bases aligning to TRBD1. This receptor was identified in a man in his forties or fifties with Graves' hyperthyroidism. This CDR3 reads CASSYRTGWGTDTQYF. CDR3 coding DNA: TGTGCCAGCAGTTACCGGACAGGGTGGGGCACAGATACGCAGTATTTT.